This TCR beta chain was obtained from a study of neurological immune-mediated disorders. This clonotype was observed at least ten times. The cDNA came from 5'RACE, which used 10-nucleotide random UMIs. From 15-18 subjects, each sequencing run yielded over 190 million TCR-beta sequences. TCRdb reanalysed the 5' RACE reads using MiXCR and keeps one entry per CDR3 protein. The sample records about 66,000 distinct CDR3 sequences, around 5.2% being singletons. Unsorted libraries were prepared from 2 million PBMCs that had been stored at -80 C. Sequencing was carried out using PBMCs. The clonotype was recovered from a woman aged 25 to 39 with multiple sclerosis.

This chain's CDR3 is CASRPAAGGRYEQYF. The DNA of the CDR3 is TGTGCCAGCAGGCCAGCAGCGGGGGGGCGGTACGAGCAGTACTTC. The V gene is TRBV12-3 or TRBV12-4, the J gene TRBJ2-7; 10 positions agree with TRBD2. This CDR3 has 15 amino acids. Trimming removed 6 bases from V and 4 bases from J; junction bases left unmatched: 9.